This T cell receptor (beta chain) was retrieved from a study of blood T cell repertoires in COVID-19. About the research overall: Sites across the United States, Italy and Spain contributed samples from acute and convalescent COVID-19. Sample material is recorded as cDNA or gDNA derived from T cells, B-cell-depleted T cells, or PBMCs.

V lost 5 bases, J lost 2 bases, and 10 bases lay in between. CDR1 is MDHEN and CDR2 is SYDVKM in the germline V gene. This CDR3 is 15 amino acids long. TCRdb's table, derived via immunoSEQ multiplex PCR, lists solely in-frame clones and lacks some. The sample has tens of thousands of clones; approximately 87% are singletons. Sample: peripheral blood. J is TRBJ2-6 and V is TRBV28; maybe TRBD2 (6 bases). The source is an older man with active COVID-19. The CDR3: CASSPPGAGANVLTF. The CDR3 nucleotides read TGTGCCAGCAGTCCACCGGGGGCTGGGGCCAACGTCCTGACTTTC.